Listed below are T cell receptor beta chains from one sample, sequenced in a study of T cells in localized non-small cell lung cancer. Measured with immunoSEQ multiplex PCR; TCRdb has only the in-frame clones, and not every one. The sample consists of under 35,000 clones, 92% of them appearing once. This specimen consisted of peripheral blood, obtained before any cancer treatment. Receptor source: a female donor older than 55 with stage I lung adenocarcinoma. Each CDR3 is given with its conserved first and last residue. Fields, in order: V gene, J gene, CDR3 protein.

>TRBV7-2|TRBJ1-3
CASSLAYGNTIYF
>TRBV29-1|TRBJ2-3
CSGDSRESTDTQYF
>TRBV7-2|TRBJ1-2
CASSLEGDVYGYTF
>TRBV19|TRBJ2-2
CASSKGQGAGTGELFF
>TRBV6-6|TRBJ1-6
CASSYPAAPSGSPLHF
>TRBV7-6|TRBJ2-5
CASTPSNEETQYF
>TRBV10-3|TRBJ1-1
CAISKEQGTEAFF
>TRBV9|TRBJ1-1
CASSVDRDSGREAFF
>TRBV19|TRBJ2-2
CASSPPGLMTGELFF
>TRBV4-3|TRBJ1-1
CASSQDGVVGFDTEAFF
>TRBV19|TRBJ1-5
CASSSFGQGGAWSNQPQHF
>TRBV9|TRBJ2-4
CASSPSYGAKNIQYF
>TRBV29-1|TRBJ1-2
CSVGRGYEANYGYTF
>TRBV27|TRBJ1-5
CASSISNQPQHF
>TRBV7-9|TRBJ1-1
CASSTRGQGNEAFF
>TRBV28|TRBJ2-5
CASSLAGGTETQYF
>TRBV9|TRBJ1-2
CASSVAGWGTVGYTF
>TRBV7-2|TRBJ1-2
CASSTRQGGVGYTF
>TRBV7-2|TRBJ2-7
CASSLVGTDSYEQYF
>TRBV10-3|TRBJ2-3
CAISGAGGTQYF
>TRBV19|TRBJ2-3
CASTRRGQGWGDTQYF
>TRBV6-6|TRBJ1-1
CASRSTDTEAFF
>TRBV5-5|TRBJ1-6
CASSLLGGALNSPLHF
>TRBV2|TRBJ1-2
CASRGQGVYGYTF
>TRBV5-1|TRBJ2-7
CASSLGRRAGGFSYEQYF
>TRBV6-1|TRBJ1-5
CASSELSQPQHF
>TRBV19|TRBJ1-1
CASRAADRGRTNTEAFF